These 21 T cell receptor beta chains share one sample of origin, sequenced in a study of blood T cells in healthy people across ages. With a J-beta primer mix and a sample-barcoded 5' primer, a second PCR ran 7 to 11 cycles. Using its own MiXCR run on the 5' RACE reads, TCRdb lists one record per CDR3 protein. The sample yields about 320,000 distinct CDR3 sequences, roughly 26% seen once. The sequenced sample consisted of blood. The source is a woman aged 70-85 years in good health.

This chain uses TRBV19 with TRBJ2-1; D is tentatively TRBD1 or TRBD2 (5 bases each). The CDR3 sequence is 13 residues long. The V end was cut by 9 bases, the J end by 4 bases, with 13 bases between. CDR1 and CDR2 from the germline V gene are LNHDA and SQIVND (reference sequence). The CDR3 DNA is TGTGCCAGAGAGGGGTACGATTACAATGAGCAGTTCTTC. Translating it yields CAREGYDYNEQFF.

The chain joins TRBV20-1 to TRBJ2-5; 9 bases match TRBD2. Germline V gene lookup returns CDR1 DFQATT and CDR2 SNEGSKA (reference sequence). After removal of 6 bases from V and 7 bases from J, the junction contained 15 bases not matched to a gene. CDR3 size: 15 residues. DNA for the CDR3: TGCAGTGCCAGCTTACGGACTAGCGAAGTTGGGACCCAGTACTTC. As protein: CSASLRTSEVGTQYF.

V gene TRBV20-1 combines with J gene TRBJ2-7; 11 bases map to TRBD2. V lost 6 bases and J lost 4; bases outside the gene matches: 11. Germline V gene lookup returns CDR1 DFQATT and CDR2 SNEGSKA (reference sequence). The CDR3 spans 15 residues. The CDR3 coding sequence is TGCAGTGCCACCCCGACTAGCGGGAACTCATACGAGCAGTACTTC. The encoded protein is CSATPTSGNSYEQYF.

This clonotype was picked up a small number of times. The V and J genes are TRBV25-1 and TRBJ2-1; 8 bases agree with TRBD1. The J call is in doubt because the DNA end fits TRBJ2-5 better. CDR3 length: 18 amino acids. Germline V lookup: CDR1 MGHDK, CDR2 SYGVNS. CDR3 in amino acids: CASSARTGLAKSGETQYF. The CDR3 nucleotides read TGTGCCAGCAGTGCCCGGACAGGGCTGGCGAAGAGCGGGGAGACCCAGTACTTC.

This clonotype was detected many times. The rearrangement links TRBV29-1 to TRBJ2-7; 10 bases match TRBD1. V trimming: 7 bases; J trimming: 7 bases; junction bases outside the gene matches: 7. CDR1 is SQVTM and CDR2 is ANQGSEA in the germline V gene. The CDR3 is made up of 12 amino acids. In DNA form, the CDR3 reads TGCAGCGCTGGGACAGGGGTGGAAGAGCAGTACTTC. Its translation: CSAGTGVEEQYF.

This clonotype was observed once. The chain combines TRBV2 with TRBJ2-1; 10 bases line up with TRBD2. The CDR3 loop spans 15 amino acids. Germline V gene data show CDR1 as SNHLY and CDR2 as FYNNEI. V dropped 6 bases and J dropped 2; count of bases not matched to a gene: 4. CDR3 loop: CASSATSGTYNEQFF. CDR3 DNA: TGTGCCAGCAGCGCAACTAGCGGGACCTACAATGAGCAGTTCTTC.

This clonotype occurred a few times. V and J are TRBV19 and TRBJ1-1; no clear D. Trimming left V 3 bases short and J 2 bases short, with 7 bases between. This CDR3 has 13 residues. Per the germline V gene, CDR1 is LNHDA and CDR2 is SQIVND (reference sequence). This CDR3 is CASSIWGNTEAFF. CDR3 coding DNA: TGTGCCAGTAGTATTTGGGGTAACACTGAAGCTTTCTTT.

This clonotype was seen repeatedly, ten times or more. The V gene is TRBV10-3, the J gene TRBJ2-5; TRBD2 matches 7 bases. This CDR3 is 15 amino acids long. Trimming cost V 2 bases and J 9 bases; bases outside gene matches: 12. Germline CDR1 reads ENHRY; CDR2 reads SYGVKD. DNA for the CDR3: TGTGCCATCAGTGAGGGTCTCGTCAGCCGGGGGGCCCAGTACTTC. This encodes CAISEGLVSRGAQYF.

This clonotype has only a few counts. This chain connects TRBV28 to TRBJ1-4; TRBD1 matches 9 bases. The CDR3 covers 17 residues. Germline trimming cut 6 bases from V and 1 base from J; bases unmatched to any gene: 9. In germline, CDR1 is MDHEN, CDR2 SYDVKM. CDR3 sequence: CASRDVGTGRTNEKLFF. CDR3 coding DNA: TGTGCCAGCAGAGACGTCGGGACAGGGAGAACTAATGAAAAACTGTTTTTT.

Only a few counts were recorded for this clonotype. V and J are TRBV29-1 and TRBJ2-4; the D is unclear. Trimming shortened V by 8 bases and J by 0 bases, and 5 bases separated the two germline ends. This CDR3 is 11 amino acids long. Germline CDR1 is SQVTM and CDR2 is ANQGSEA. This CDR3 reads CSTLAKNIQYF. The CDR3 DNA sequence: TGCAGCACCTTAGCCAAAAACATTCAGTACTTC.

This clonotype was observed at least ten times. This chain uses TRBV20-1 with TRBJ2-1; tentative D call: TRBD2 (5 bases). The germline V and J ends were trimmed by 5 bases and 7 bases, with 12 bases remaining between them. Per the germline V gene, CDR1 is DFQATT and CDR2 is SNEGSKA (reference sequence). The CDR3 runs 12 residues. The CDR3 is CSAHGIRNEQFF. CDR3 in DNA: TGCAGTGCTCACGGGATTCGGAATGAGCAGTTCTTC.

This clonotype was found many times. The chain has TRBV3-1 and TRBJ1-1; a weak D match, TRBD1 (5 bases). Trimming took off 4 bases at V and 8 bases at J, with 11 bases between the two ends. The CDR3 sequence is 12 residues long. Germline loops: CDR1 LGHDT, CDR2 YNNKEL (reference sequence). CDR3 region: CASSPAEGEAFF. For the CDR3, the DNA is TGTGCCAGCAGCCCCGCGGAGGGGGAAGCTTTCTTT. The full variable domain, with the rest looked up from reference TRBV3-1 and TRBJ1-1, is DTAVSQTPKYLVTQMGNDKSIKCEQNLGHDTMYWYKQDSKKFLKIMFSYNNKELIINETVPNRFSPKSPDKAHLNLHINSLELGDSAVYFCASSPAEGEAFFGQGTRLTVV.

The rearrangement links TRBV7-2 to TRBJ2-5, with a tentative D call TRBD1 (5 bases). Germline values: CDR1 SGHTA, CDR2 FQGNSA. The CDR3 is 15 amino acids. The V and J ends lost 5 bases and 1 base respectively, with 14 bases between them. The CDR3 coding sequence is TGTGCCAGCAGCAGCCTAGGGGTCAGCCAAGAGACCCAGTACTTC. This gives the protein CASSSLGVSQETQYF.

The CDR3 DNA sequence: TGTGCCAGCAGAGCGGGGCTCCCTCCCTACGAGCAGTACTTC. Protein: CASRAGLPPYEQYF. The chain links TRBV6-1 to TRBJ2-5, with 7 bases fitting TRBD2. The tail of the sequence fits TRBJ2-7 better, so the J call may be wrong. The CDR3 is 14 amino acids. Per the germline V gene, CDR1 is MNHNS and CDR2 is SASEGT.

This clonotype was seen a few times. The V and J genes are TRBV15 and TRBJ1-5, with 12 bases identical to TRBD1. The germline CDR1 and CDR2 sequences are LNHNV and YYDKDF (reference sequence). This CDR3 has 16 residues. The junction had 10 bases not matched to a gene; V was cut back by 2 bases and J by 11 bases. CDR3 amino acids: CATSRSGTGGFGAQHF. The CDR3 nucleotides read TGTGCCACCAGCAGATCCGGGACAGGGGGCTTCGGGGCCCAGCATTTT.

This rearrangement joins TRBV6-5 to TRBJ1-1; weak D call: TRBD1 (6 bases). The germline V and J ends were trimmed by 8 bases and 4 bases, with 20 bases remaining between them. The CDR3 length is 15 residues. From germline, CDR1 is MNHEY and CDR2 SVGAGI. CDR3 protein: CASPYSGVGATEAFF. The CDR3 nucleotides read TGTGCCAGCCCCTACTCCGGGGTGGGGGCCACTGAAGCTTTCTTT.

This clonotype was observed a handful of times. The rearrangement links TRBV20-1 to TRBJ1-5, with D unresolved. Trimming pared 3 bases from V and 1 base from J, leaving 7 bases between. This CDR3 has 13 residues. Germline CDR1 is DFQATT and CDR2 is SNEGSKA (reference sequence). The CDR3: CSASEGSNQPQHF. In nucleotides, the CDR3 is TGCAGTGCTAGCGAAGGGAGCAATCAGCCCCAGCATTTT.

The rearrangement joins TRBV6-2 or TRBV6-3 to TRBJ2-1, with a tentative D call TRBD2 (6 bases). TRBJ2-7 matches the DNA end more closely, so the J call is doubtful. In germline, CDR1 is MNHEY, CDR2 SVGEGT. The CDR3 covers 16 residues. The CDR3 DNA reads as TGTGCCAGCACCTTGGGCTTGGGACTGTCAAGGGACGAGCAGTACTTC. It specifies CASTLGLGLSRDEQYF.

This clonotype has ten or more counts. An end of the junction does not agree with germline; a read error may underlie this. V gene TRBV15 combines with J gene TRBJ1-5, with no clear D. Germline V CDR1 and CDR2: LNHNV, YYDKDF (reference sequence). The CDR3 sequence is 19 residues long. CDR3 sequence reads: CATSSGLQFGEYSDQPQHF. DNA of the CDR3: TGTGCCACCAGCAGCGGATTGCAGTTCGGAGAGTATAGCGATCAGCCCCAGCATTTT.

V gene TRBV28 combines with J gene TRBJ1-6; a possible D gene is TRBD1 (6 bases). This CDR3 comprises 15 residues. V lost 6 bases, J lost 7 bases, and 16 bases lay in between. Germline V gives CDR1 MDHEN, CDR2 SYDVKM. CDR3 protein: CASRKQGSRNSPLHF. The CDR3 DNA reads as TGTGCCAGCAGAAAACAGGGATCGCGGAATTCACCCCTCCACTTT.

The chain carries TRBV25-1 and TRBJ2-5; D gene ambiguous. CDR1 is MGHDK and CDR2 is SYGVNS in the germline V gene. Trimming took off 4 bases at V and 4 bases at J, with 13 bases between the two ends. CDR3 length: 14 residues. Written as DNA, the CDR3 is TGTGCCAGCAGTGGGAACAGACTCGGAGAGACCCAGTACTTC. Amino acids: CASSGNRLGETQYF.